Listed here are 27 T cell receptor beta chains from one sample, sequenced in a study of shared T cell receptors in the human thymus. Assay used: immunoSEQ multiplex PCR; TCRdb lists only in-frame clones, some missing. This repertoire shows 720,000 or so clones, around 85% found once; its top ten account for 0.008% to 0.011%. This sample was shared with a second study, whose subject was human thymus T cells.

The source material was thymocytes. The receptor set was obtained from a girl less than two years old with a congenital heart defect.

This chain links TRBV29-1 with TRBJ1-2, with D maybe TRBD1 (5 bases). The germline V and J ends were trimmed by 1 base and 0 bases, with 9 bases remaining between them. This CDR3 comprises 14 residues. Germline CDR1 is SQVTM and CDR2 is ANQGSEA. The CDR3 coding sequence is TGCAGCGTTGAAGTTCGGGGGGCTAACTATGGCTACACCTTC. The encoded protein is CSVEVRGANYGYTF.

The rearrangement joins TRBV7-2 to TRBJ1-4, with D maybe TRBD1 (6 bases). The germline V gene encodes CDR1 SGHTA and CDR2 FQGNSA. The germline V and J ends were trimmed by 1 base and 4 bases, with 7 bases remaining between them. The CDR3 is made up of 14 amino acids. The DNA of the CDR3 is TGTGCCAGCAGCTTAGAAGGGGGTAATGAAAAACTGTTTTTT. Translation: CASSLEGGNEKLFF.

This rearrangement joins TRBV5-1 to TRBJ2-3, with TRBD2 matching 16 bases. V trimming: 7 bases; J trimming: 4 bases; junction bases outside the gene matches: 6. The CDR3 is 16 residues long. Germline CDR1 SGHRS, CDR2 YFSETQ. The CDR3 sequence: CASSTGTSGGADTQYF. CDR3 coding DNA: TGCGCCAGCTCAACCGGGACTAGCGGGGGGGCAGATACGCAGTATTTT.

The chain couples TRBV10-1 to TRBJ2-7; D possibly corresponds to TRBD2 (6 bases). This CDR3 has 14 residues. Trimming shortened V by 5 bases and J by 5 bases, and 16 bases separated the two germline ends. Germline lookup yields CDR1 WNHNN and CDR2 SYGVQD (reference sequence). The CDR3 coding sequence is TGCGCCAGCAGTCCGGGACTCCCCAACCACGAGCAGTACTTC. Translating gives CASSPGLPNHEQYF.

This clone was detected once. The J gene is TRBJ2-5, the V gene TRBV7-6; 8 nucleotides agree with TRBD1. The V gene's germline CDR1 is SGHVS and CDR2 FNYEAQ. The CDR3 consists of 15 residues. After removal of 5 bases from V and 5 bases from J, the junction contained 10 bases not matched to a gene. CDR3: CASSQTGAPRETQYF. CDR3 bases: TGTGCCAGCAGCCAGACAGGGGCCCCCCGGGAGACCCAGTACTTC. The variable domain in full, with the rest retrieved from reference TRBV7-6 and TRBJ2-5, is GAGVSQSPRYKVTKRGQDVALRCDPISGHVSLYWYRQALGQGPEFLTYFNYEAQQDKSGLPNDRFSAERPEGSISTLTIQRTEQRDSAMYRCASSQTGAPRETQYFGPGTRLLVL.

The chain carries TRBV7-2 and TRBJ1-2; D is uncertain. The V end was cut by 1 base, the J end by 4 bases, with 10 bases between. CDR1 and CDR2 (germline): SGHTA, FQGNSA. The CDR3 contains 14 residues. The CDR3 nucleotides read TGTGCCAGCAGCTTAGAGATGGGCCGCTATGGCTACACCTTC. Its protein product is CASSLEMGRYGYTF.

The CDR3 here is CATPRETQYF. The CDR3 bases are TGTGCCACTCCCCGGGAGACCCAGTACTTC. J is TRBJ2-5 and V is TRBV15; no reliable D call. There are 10 residues in the CDR3. CDR1 and CDR2 from the germline V gene are LNHNV and YYDKDF (reference sequence). The germline V and J ends were trimmed by 9 bases and 5 bases, with 7 bases remaining between them.

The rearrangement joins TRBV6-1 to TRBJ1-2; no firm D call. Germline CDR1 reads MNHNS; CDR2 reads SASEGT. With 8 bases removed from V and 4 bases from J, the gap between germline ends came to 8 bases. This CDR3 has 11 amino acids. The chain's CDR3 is CASLEGYGYTF. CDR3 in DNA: TGTGCCAGCCTCGAGGGCTATGGCTACACCTTC.

The CDR3: CASSFRQGPDYGYTF. The CDR3 DNA reads TGTGCCAGCAGCTTTCGACAGGGTCCTGACTATGGCTACACCTTC. This chain links TRBV7-2 with TRBJ1-2; 7 positions agree with TRBD1. CDR1 is SGHTA and CDR2 is FQGNSA in the germline V gene. After removal of 3 bases from V and 3 bases from J, the junction contained 7 bases not matched to a gene. CDR3 length: 15 residues.

CDR3 nucleotides: TGTGCCTGGAGCCCCTTGACGGGTTATGGGGCCAACGTCCTGACTTTC. Residues: CAWSPLTGYGANVLTF. The chain recombines TRBV30 with TRBJ2-6, with D unresolved. Germline V gene data show CDR1 as GTSNPN and CDR2 as SVGIG (reference sequence). The CDR3 is 16 residues long. V lost 3 bases and J lost 3, with 15 bases in between.

The CDR3 region is CASRHVGNGPTGTSGGAKTGELFF. The CDR3 DNA follows: TGCGCCAGCAGACACGTGGGGAATGGGCCCACCGGGACTAGCGGGGGGGCTAAGACCGGGGAGCTGTTTTTT. The chain carries TRBV5-1 and TRBJ2-2; 16 bases are shared with TRBD2. Germline V gene lookup returns CDR1 SGHRS and CDR2 YFSETQ. The CDR3 totals 24 residues. Unmatched junction bases numbered 27, after V lost 5 bases and J lost 5 bases.

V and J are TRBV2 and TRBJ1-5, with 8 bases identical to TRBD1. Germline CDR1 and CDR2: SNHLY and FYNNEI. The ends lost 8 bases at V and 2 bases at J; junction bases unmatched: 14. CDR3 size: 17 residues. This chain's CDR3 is CASGEDRVLGGNQPQHF. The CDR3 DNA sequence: TGTGCCAGCGGCGAGGACAGGGTCTTAGGGGGCAATCAGCCCCAGCATTTT.

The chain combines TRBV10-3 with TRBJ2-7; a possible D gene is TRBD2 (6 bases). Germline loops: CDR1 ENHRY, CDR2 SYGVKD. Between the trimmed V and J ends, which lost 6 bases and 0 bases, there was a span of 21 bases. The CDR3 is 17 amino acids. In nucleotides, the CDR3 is TGTGCCATCAGCCAGCCGGAGGGGCAGCCTAACTCCTACGAGCAGTACTTC. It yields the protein CAISQPEGQPNSYEQYF.

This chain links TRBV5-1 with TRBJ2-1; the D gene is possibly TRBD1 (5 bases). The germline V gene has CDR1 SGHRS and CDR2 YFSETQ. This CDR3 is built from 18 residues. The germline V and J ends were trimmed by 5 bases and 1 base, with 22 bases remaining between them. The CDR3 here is CASSLRKMTDTSYNEQFF. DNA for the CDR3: TGCGCCAGCAGTCTGAGAAAAATGACAGATACTTCCTACAATGAGCAGTTCTTC.

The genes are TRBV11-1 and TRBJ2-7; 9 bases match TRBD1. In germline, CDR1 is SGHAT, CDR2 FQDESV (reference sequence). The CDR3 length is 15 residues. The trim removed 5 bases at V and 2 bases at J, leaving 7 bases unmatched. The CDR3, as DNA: TGTGCCAGCAGCCCCACCGGGACAGGGCCCTACGAGCAGTACTTC. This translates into CASSPTGTGPYEQYF.

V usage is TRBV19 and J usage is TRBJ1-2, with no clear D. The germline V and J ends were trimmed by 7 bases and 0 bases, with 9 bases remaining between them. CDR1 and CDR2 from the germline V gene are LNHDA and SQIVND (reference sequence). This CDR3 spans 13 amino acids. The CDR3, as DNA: TGTGCCAGTAAGAGAACCCCTAACTATGGCTACACCTTC. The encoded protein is CASKRTPNYGYTF.

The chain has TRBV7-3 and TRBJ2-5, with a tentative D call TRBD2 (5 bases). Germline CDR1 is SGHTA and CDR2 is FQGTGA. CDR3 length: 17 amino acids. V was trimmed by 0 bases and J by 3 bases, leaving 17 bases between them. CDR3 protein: CASSLTKPLEVEETQYF. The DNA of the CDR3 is TGTGCCAGCAGCTTAACAAAGCCGCTGGAGGTTGAAGAGACCCAGTACTTC.

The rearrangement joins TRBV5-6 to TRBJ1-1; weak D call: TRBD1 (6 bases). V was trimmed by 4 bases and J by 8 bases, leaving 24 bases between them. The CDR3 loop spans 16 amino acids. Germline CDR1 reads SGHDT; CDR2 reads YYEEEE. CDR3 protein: CASSATRPGEGVEAFF. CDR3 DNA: TGTGCCAGCAGCGCTACACGGCCGGGCGAGGGGGTGGAAGCTTTCTTT.

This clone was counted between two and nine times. CDR3 region: CASSLKDVDSSPYYGYTF. The DNA for the CDR3 is TGCGCCAGCAGCTTGAAGGACGTGGACAGTTCGCCTTACTATGGCTACACCTTC. This chain uses TRBV5-1 with TRBJ1-2; possible D gene TRBD1, 6 bases. The CDR3 extends over 18 amino acids. V lost 1 base, J lost 3 bases, and 22 bases lay in between. Germline lookup yields CDR1 SGHRS and CDR2 YFSETQ.

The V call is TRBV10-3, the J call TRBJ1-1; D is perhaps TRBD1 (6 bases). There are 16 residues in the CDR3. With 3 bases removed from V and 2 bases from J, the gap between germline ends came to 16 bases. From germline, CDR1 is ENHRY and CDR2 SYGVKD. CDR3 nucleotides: TGTGCCATCAGTGAAGCGACGGGACAAATCAACACTGAAGCTTTCTTT. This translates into CAISEATGQINTEAFF.

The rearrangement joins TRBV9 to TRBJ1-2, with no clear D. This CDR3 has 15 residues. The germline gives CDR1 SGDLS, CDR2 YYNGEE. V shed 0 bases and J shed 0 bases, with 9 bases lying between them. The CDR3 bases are TGTGCCAGCAGCGTAGGAAGCCAAGCTAACTATGGCTACACCTTC. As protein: CASSVGSQANYGYTF.

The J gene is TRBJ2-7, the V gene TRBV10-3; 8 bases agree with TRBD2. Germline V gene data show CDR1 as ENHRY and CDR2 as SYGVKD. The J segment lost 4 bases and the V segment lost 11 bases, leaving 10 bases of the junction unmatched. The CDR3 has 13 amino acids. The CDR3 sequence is CASDGGGRYEQYF. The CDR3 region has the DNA TGTGCCTCGGACGGGGGGGGGCGATACGAGCAGTACTTC.

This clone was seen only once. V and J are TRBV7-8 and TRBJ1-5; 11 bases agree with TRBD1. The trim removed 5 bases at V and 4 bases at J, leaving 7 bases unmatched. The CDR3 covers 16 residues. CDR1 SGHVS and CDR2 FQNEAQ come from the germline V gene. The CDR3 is CASSQGDRGGNQPQHF. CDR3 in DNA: TGTGCCAGCAGCCAAGGGGACAGGGGGGGTAATCAGCCCCAGCATTTT.

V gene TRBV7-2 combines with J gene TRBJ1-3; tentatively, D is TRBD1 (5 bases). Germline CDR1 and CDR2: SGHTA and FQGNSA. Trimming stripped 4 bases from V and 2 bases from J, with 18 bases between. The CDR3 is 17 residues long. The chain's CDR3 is CASSSPPQGFPGNTIYF. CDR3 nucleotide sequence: TGTGCCAGCAGCTCCCCCCCTCAGGGATTCCCTGGAAACACCATATATTTT.

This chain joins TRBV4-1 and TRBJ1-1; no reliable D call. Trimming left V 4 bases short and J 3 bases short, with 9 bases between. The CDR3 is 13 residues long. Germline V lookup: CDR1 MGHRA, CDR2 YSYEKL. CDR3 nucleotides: TGCGCCAGCAGCCCTATGGAGTACACTGAAGCTTTCTTT. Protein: CASSPMEYTEAFF.

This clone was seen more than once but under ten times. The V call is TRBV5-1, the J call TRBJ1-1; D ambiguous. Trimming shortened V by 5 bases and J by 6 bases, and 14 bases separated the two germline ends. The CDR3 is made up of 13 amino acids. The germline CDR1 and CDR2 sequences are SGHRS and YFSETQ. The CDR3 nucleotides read TGCGCCAGCAGACCCAGTCTTCAGGCTGAAGCTTTCTTT. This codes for CASRPSLQAEAFF.

The CDR3 DNA reads TGTGCTAGTGCCCCGTCGACAGGGGAAAAACTGTTTTTT. Its translation: CASAPSTGEKLFF. The chain uses TRBV12-5 and TRBJ1-4; 7 positions match TRBD1. Germline V gene lookup returns CDR1 LGHNT and CDR2 FRNRAP. This CDR3 contains 13 residues. Trimming took 7 bases from V and 8 from J; bases not matched to a gene: 7.